This T cell receptor (beta chain) was found in a study of cytomegalovirus exposure and HLA in healthy donors. The germline CDR1 and CDR2 sequences are MNHEY and SMNVEV (reference sequence). The CDR3 has 13 amino acids. V lost 3 bases and J lost 4; bases outside the gene matches: 1. The study ran its PCR with 60 Vbeta and 13 Jbeta primers. The table came from immunoSEQ multiplex PCR; TCRdb's copy has only in-frame clones and leaves some out. The sample holds some 150,000 clones, 80% to 85% seen once. Points from the study as a whole: The CMV antigen specificity of a few CMV-associated chains was confirmed through in vitro analysis.

As regards this clone: What it recognizes is unknown. The sample carries other DNA sequences with the same CDR3.

This receptor was identified in a young woman in good health and CMV-seronegative. V usage is TRBV27 and J usage is TRBJ2-7, with 9 nucleotides matching TRBD1. The sequencing input was PBMCs. The CDR3 sequence: CASSFGQGYEQYF. CDR3 bases: TGTGCCAGCAGTTTTGGACAGGGGTACGAGCAGTACTTC.